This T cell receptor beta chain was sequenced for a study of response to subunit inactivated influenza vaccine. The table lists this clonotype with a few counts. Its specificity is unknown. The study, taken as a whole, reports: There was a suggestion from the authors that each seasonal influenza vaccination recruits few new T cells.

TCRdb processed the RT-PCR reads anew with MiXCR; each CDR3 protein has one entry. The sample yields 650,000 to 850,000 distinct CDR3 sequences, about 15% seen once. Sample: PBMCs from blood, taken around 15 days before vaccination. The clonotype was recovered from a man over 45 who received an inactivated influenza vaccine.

CDR3 amino acids: CAVGRVTYNEQFF. CDR3 in DNA: TGTGCCGTCGGGCGGGTTACTTACAATGAGCAGTTCTTC. The V and J genes are TRBV7-8 and TRBJ2-1; possibly TRBD2 for D (5 bases). There are 13 residues in the CDR3. Germline V gene data show CDR1 as SGHVS and CDR2 as FQNEAQ. V was clipped by 11 bases and J by 4 bases, with 15 bases between them.